This TCR beta chain was observed in a study of T-cell reconstitution after alpha-beta-depleted transplantation in children. TCRbeta library preparation incorporated unique molecular identifiers. Each CDR3 protein is one row after TCRdb ran MiXCR on the PCR reads. Of about a million distinct CDR3 sequences listed, about 29% were seen once; the top ten hold more than 25%. In regard to this clonotype: No antigen is known for it.

The study, taken as a whole, reports: Surviving recipient T cells and thymic progenitors underlay high day-60 TCRbeta diversity in some patients. Several hundred expanded graft clones reportedly were the source of alpha-beta T cells about two months after transplant. One year after transplant, T-cell counts and diversity came mostly from newly produced T cells.

This receptor was obtained from a boy under three years old who had a stem cell transplant for SCID, so the T cells may come from the graft donor. This sample comprised PBMCs, mostly from graft donor cells, obtained 360 days after TCRalphabeta/CD19-depleted stem cell transplant.

As DNA, the CDR3 is TGTGCCAGCAGTTTTAAAGCAGCCACAGATACGCAGTATTTT. Protein: CASSFKAATDTQYF. The chain joins TRBV27 to TRBJ2-3, with D hard to call. The germline V gene encodes CDR1 MNHEY and CDR2 SMNVEV (reference sequence). The CDR3 covers 14 residues. V lost 3 bases, J lost 2 bases, and 9 bases lay in between.